This TCR beta chain was documented in a study of cytomegalovirus exposure and HLA in healthy donors. As for the study in general: Drawn from HLA-typed donors, tens of millions of unique TCRs were held in an early data release. General observations from the study: It was in a later analysis that TCR association rates were seen to vary by HLA locus, highest for DRB1 and lowest for HLA-C.

As regards this clone: The target antigen is unknown.

A multiplex PCR was run with 60 Vbeta primers and 13 Jbeta primers. The assay was immunoSEQ multiplex PCR, and TCRdb's table has in-frame clones only and misses some. The data show around 100,000 clones, around 80% seen once. Material: PBMCs. The receptor was derived from a male donor in good health and CMV-seropositive.

The DNA for the CDR3 is TGTGCCAGCAGCTTAGGACTTCTGAACACTGAAGCTTTCTTT. Translating gives CASSLGLLNTEAFF. The chain recombines TRBV7-9 with TRBJ1-1; D is unclear. V shed 1 base and J shed 0 bases, with 6 bases lying between them. The CDR3 spans 14 residues. The germline gives CDR1 SEHNR, CDR2 FQNEAQ (reference sequence).